This is a list of T cell receptor beta chains from one sample in a study of blood T cells in healthy people across ages. TCRdb ran MiXCR on the 5' RACE reads and lists one entry per CDR3 protein. The sample lists about 1.8 million distinct CDR3 sequences, about 50% seen once, with over 2% in the top ten. The sequenced sample consisted of blood. All receptors come from a woman aged 40 to 50 in good health. The CDR3 runs from the conserved cysteine through the conserved F or W. The D gene is left open where the match is weak. Where a row states a size, it is once, few, many or the class of an expanded clone; other rows omit it.

abundance: .
d_gene: .
v_gene: TRBV27
j_gene: TRBJ1-2
CDR3nt: TGTGCCAGCAGTCCCCGGGACGTCTATGGCTACACCTTC
CDR3aa: CASSPRDVYGYTF

abundance: .
d_gene: .
v_gene: TRBV15
j_gene: TRBJ1-4
CDR3nt: TGTGCCACCAGCAGACGTGGGGCTGTTGAAAAACTGTTTTTT
CDR3aa: CATSRRGAVEKLFF

abundance: .
d_gene: .
v_gene: TRBV20-1
j_gene: TRBJ1-2
CDR3nt: TGCAGTGCCACGGGCGCGGGGGGTAACTATGGCTACACCTTC
CDR3aa: CSATGAGGNYGYTF

abundance: .
d_gene: .
v_gene: TRBV7-2
j_gene: TRBJ2-4
CDR3nt: TGTGCCAGCAGCTTAGAGAGGGCGTACATTCAGTACTTC
CDR3aa: CASSLERAYIQYF

abundance: .
d_gene: .
v_gene: TRBV29-1
j_gene: TRBJ2-5
CDR3nt: TGCAGCGTTGAAGATGGCCCCGGGCAGACCCAGTACTTC
CDR3aa: CSVEDGPGQTQYF

abundance: .
d_gene: .
v_gene: TRBV5-1
j_gene: TRBJ2-1
CDR3nt: TGCGCCAGCATCCCTGGGGTACAGGTCTCCTACAATGAGCAGTTCTTC
CDR3aa: CASIPGVQVSYNEQFF

abundance: few
d_gene: .
v_gene: TRBV4-1
j_gene: TRBJ2-7
CDR3nt: TGCGCCAGCAGCCAAGTTCGGGGTACCCAGTACTTC
CDR3aa: CASSQVRGTQYF

abundance: few
d_gene: .
v_gene: TRBV29-1
j_gene: TRBJ2-7
CDR3nt: TGCAGCGTTGGAAATGATTACAATGAGCAGTACTTC
CDR3aa: CSVGNDYNEQYF

abundance: .
d_gene: TRBD1
v_gene: TRBV7-8
j_gene: TRBJ1-5
CDR3nt: TGTGCCAGCAGCTCGGCGACAGGGATTAGCAATCAGCCCCAGCATTTT
CDR3aa: CASSSATGISNQPQHF

abundance: .
d_gene: .
v_gene: TRBV5-1
j_gene: TRBJ1-3
CDR3nt: TGCGCCAGCAGCTCGCCAGGTGGAAACACCATATATTTT
CDR3aa: CASSSPGGNTIYF

abundance: once
d_gene: TRBD1
v_gene: TRBV5-1
j_gene: TRBJ1-6
CDR3nt: TGCGCCAGCAGCTTGACAGGGGTTCAGTCACCCCTCCACTTT
CDR3aa: CASSLTGVQSPLHF

abundance: many
d_gene: .
v_gene: TRBV6-5
j_gene: TRBJ2-3
CDR3nt: TGTGCCAGCAGTTATGGAACAGGGAGAGATACGCAGTATTTT
CDR3aa: CASSYGTGRDTQYF

abundance: few
d_gene: .
v_gene: TRBV5-1
j_gene: TRBJ2-7
CDR3nt: TGCGCCAGCAGCTTGGCCGGCCAGGGCCCCACCTACGAGCAGTACTTC
CDR3aa: CASSLAGQGPTYEQYF

abundance: .
d_gene: .
v_gene: TRBV2
j_gene: TRBJ2-6
CDR3nt: TGTGCCAGCGGTAAGCCCCCCGGGGCCAACGTCCTGACTTTC
CDR3aa: CASGKPPGANVLTF

abundance: .
d_gene: .
v_gene: TRBV25-1
j_gene: TRBJ1-4
CDR3nt: TGTGCCAGCAGTGAAGGGAGGGCAGGACTTAGTGAAAAACTGTTTTTT
CDR3aa: CASSEGRAGLSEKLFF